This T cell receptor beta chain was identified in a study of early T cells in non-severe SARS-CoV-2 infection. The overall study: Bulk RNA from unsorted whole blood was sequenced; chains were unpaired.

CDR3 size: 12 residues. Germline assignment: CDR1 SGHRS and CDR2 YFSETQ. V was trimmed by 0 bases and J by 8 bases, leaving 6 bases between them. Notes on the study in general: VDJdb-based annotation leaned toward anti-spike CD8 responses and missed private and CD4 specificities.

This clonotype turned up a few times. Antigen specificity is unknown. Individually, cDNA molecules had unique molecular identifiers attached to them. In TCRdb, the 5' RACE reads were re-called with MiXCR into one record per CDR3 protein. The sample has some 98,000 distinct CDR3 sequences, about 10% seen once. The material sequenced was whole blood. The receptor comes from an adult who was a healthcare worker with PCR-confirmed SARS-CoV-2 infection or an uninfected control (not recorded which). The V and J genes are TRBV5-1 and TRBJ2-1, with D hard to call. CDR3: CASSLGGHEQFF. The CDR3 DNA follows: TGCGCCAGCAGCTTGGGAGGTCATGAGCAGTTCTTC.